These 27 T cell receptor beta chains originate from one sample sequenced in a study of blood T cell repertoires in COVID-19 (TCRdb year 2020). The library came from the immunoSEQ multiplex PCR assay. TCRdb's version of the immuneACCESS table is confined to in-frame rearrangements and falls short of the full clone set. An unresolved V gene accounts for under half of the shortfall where checked; the remainder is of unknown origin. Counted in this sample were fewer than 150,000 clones; approximately 85% of them appeared once. The ten most abundant clones make up around 13% of the sample. The sample consisted of peripheral blood. The receptors originated from a human donor in a cohort sampled during active COVID-19.

This clone has only one observation. The rearrangement links TRBV1 to TRBJ2-1; the D call in the table, TRBD2, was not verified against the DNA. TRBV1 is flagged as a pseudogene. CDR3 length equals 20 residues. The DNA for the CDR3 is TGCACCAGCAGCCAAGATACCGGACTAGCGGGGCCGCGGCCCTGCAATGAGCAGTTCTTC. Translating gives CTSSQDTGLAGPRPCNEQFF.

The sample holds a few counts of this clone. This chain joins TRBV6-1 and TRBJ2-7, with D maybe TRBD1 (5 bases). Germline CDR1 is MNHNS and CDR2 is SASEGT. This CDR3 is 13 amino acids long. The ends were cut back, 0 bases at V and 4 bases at J, with 7 bases in the middle. The CDR3 bases are TGTGCCAGCAGTGAAGCAGGGGTATACGAGCAGTACTTC. Its protein is CASSEAGVYEQYF.

Here the CDR3 reads CASSSTGQPQHF. The CDR3 coding sequence is TGTGCCAGTAGCTCGACAGGCCAGCCCCAGCATTTT. The chain links TRBV19 to TRBJ1-5, with a possible D match to TRBD1 (6 bases). The V and J ends lost 6 bases and 7 bases respectively, with 10 bases between them. The germline CDR1 and CDR2 sequences are LNHDA and SQIVND (reference sequence). The CDR3 runs 12 residues.

The chain recombines TRBV27 with TRBJ2-7; 7 positions match TRBD2. The CDR3 is 16 amino acids. V was pared by 5 bases and J by 2 bases, with 12 bases of the junction left unmatched. CDR1 MNHEY and CDR2 SMNVEV come from the germline V gene (reference sequence). For the CDR3, the DNA is TGTGCCAGCAGTCCACTAGCGCTAACTACAGCCTACGAGCAGTACTTC. It codes for CASSPLALTTAYEQYF.

The chain links TRBV5-4 to TRBJ1-4; tentative D call: TRBD1 (5 bases). This CDR3 region has 15 residues. V gave up 6 bases and J gave up 7 bases, with 19 bases separating them. Germline CDR1 SGHNT, CDR2 YYREEE (reference sequence). The DNA of the CDR3 is TGTGCCAGCACCGCAGGGAGGGGCGCGAGTGAAAAACTGTTTTTT. This codes for CASTAGRGASEKLFF. Drawing the rest from reference TRBV5-4 and TRBJ1-4, the complete variable domain is ETGVTQSPTHLIKTRGQQVTLRCSSQSGHNTVSWYQQALGQGPQFIFQYYREEENGRGNFPPRFSGLQFPNYSSELNVNALELDDSALYLCASTAGRGASEKLFFGSGTQLSVL.

This chain joins TRBV5-6 and TRBJ1-1; 8 bases fit TRBD1. The trim removed 4 bases at V and 3 bases at J, leaving 8 bases unmatched. The V gene's germline CDR1 is SGHDT and CDR2 YYEEEE. This CDR3 comprises 15 residues. DNA of the CDR3: TGTGCCAGCAGCGAATGGGACAGGCAGTACACTGAAGCTTTCTTT. It codes for CASSEWDRQYTEAFF.

The chain uses TRBV30 and TRBJ1-1; 8 nucleotides align to TRBD1. CDR3 length equals 13 residues. J was trimmed by 0 bases and V by 5 bases; bases with no gene match: 2. Germline lookup yields CDR1 GTSNPN and CDR2 SVGIG (reference sequence). The CDR3, as DNA: TGTGCCTGGGGGACAGGTCTGAACACTGAAGCTTTCTTT. It codes for CAWGTGLNTEAFF.

The DNA of the CDR3 is TGCGCCAGCAGCTCCCTAGCGGGGGGGCCGATCGGGGAGCTGTTTTTT. Protein sequence: CASSSLAGGPIGELFF. The chain combines TRBV5-1 with TRBJ2-2; the match to TRBD2 covers 12 bases. The CDR3 loop spans 16 amino acids. Germline V CDR1 and CDR2: SGHRS, YFSETQ. V lost 3 bases, J lost 7 bases, and 7 bases stayed unmatched.

The rearrangement links TRBV3-1 (or the pseudogene TRBV3-2) to TRBJ2-1; a weak D match, TRBD2 (6 bases). Germline values: CDR1 LGHDT, CDR2 YNNKEL (reference sequence). Trimming left V 2 bases short and J 1 base short, with 9 bases between. The CDR3 length is 15 residues. CDR3 loop: CASSQNSGSYNEQFF. The CDR3 DNA follows: TGTGCCAGCAGCCAAAATAGCGGATCCTACAATGAGCAGTTCTTC.

The chain carries TRBV27 and TRBJ2-6; unclear D gene. Trimming left V 5 bases short and J 0 bases short, with 5 bases between. The germline V gene encodes CDR1 MNHEY and CDR2 SMNVEV (reference sequence). The CDR3 runs 14 residues. The CDR3 reads CASSPYSGANVLTF. CDR3 coding DNA: TGTGCCAGCAGTCCGTACTCTGGGGCCAACGTCCTGACTTTC. Using reference TRBV27 and TRBJ2-6 for the parts outside the CDR3, the full variable domain is EAQVTQNPRYLITVTGKKLTVTCSQNMNHEYMSWYRQDPGLGLRQIYYSMNVEVTDKGDVPEGYKVSRKEKRNFPLILESPSPNQTSLYFCASSPYSGANVLTFGAGSRLTVL.

This chain uses TRBV10-2 with TRBJ2-5; D possibly corresponds to TRBD1 (6 bases). The CDR3 has 14 residues. Germline lookup yields CDR1 WSHSY and CDR2 SAAADI. Between the trimmed V and J ends, which lost 4 bases and 2 bases, there was a span of 11 bases. CDR3 in amino acids: CASSGVGGQETQYF. The DNA for the CDR3 is TGCGCCAGCAGTGGGGTAGGGGGACAAGAGACCCAGTACTTC.

The chain is built from TRBV30 and TRBJ1-1; D is unclear. The CDR3 consists of 14 residues. The V end lost 1 base, the J end lost 0 bases, and 9 bases lay between the germline ends. CDR1 and CDR2 from the germline V gene are GTSNPN and SVGIG (reference sequence). The CDR3 coding sequence is TGTGCCTGGAGTGAGGGAGTGCTGAACACTGAAGCTTTCTTT. Translation gives CAWSEGVLNTEAFF. Full variable domain (outside the CDR3, taken from reference TRBV30 and TRBJ1-1): SQTIHQWPATLVQPVGSPLSLECTVEGTSNPNLYWYRQAAGRGLQLLFYSVGIGQISSEVPQNLSASRPQDRQFILSSKKLLLSDSGFYLCAWSEGVLNTEAFFGQGTRLTVV.

The rearrangement uses TRBV9 and TRBJ2-3; TRBD2 matches at 11 bases. This CDR3 is 16 amino acids long. Trimming cost V 2 bases and J 2 bases; bases outside gene matches: 4. Germline V gene lookup returns CDR1 SGDLS and CDR2 YYNGEE. This CDR3 reads CASSVGLAVSTDTQYF. CDR3 nucleotide sequence: TGTGCCAGCAGCGTGGGACTAGCGGTTTCCACAGATACGCAGTATTTT.

The chain employs TRBV7-2 and TRBJ2-7, with 10 nucleotides matching TRBD1. V was clipped by 8 bases and J by 3 bases; unmatched bases: 16. This CDR3 has 17 amino acids. Germline lookup yields CDR1 SGHTA and CDR2 FQGNSA. The CDR3 region has the DNA TGTGCCAGCGCAATAGGGGGGACTCGGACAGGGGGCTACGAGCAGTACTTC. Translating it yields CASAIGGTRTGGYEQYF.

The J gene is TRBJ1-2, the V gene TRBV5-5; possible D gene TRBD1, 5 bases. CDR1 is SGHKS, CDR2 YYEKEE, per germline (reference sequence). V was trimmed by 4 bases and J by 0 bases, leaving 13 bases between them. The CDR3 runs 15 residues. The CDR3 is CASSPGDYPNYGYTF. The CDR3 DNA follows: TGTGCCAGCAGCCCGGGGGACTATCCTAACTATGGCTACACCTTC.

This clone was detected a few times. This chain connects TRBV5-1 to TRBJ2-2; D is uncertain. Germline CDR1 is SGHRS and CDR2 is YFSETQ. V lost 4 bases to trimming and J lost 3 bases, with 4 bases between them. This CDR3 comprises 12 residues. The CDR3 loop reads CASSADTGELFF. CDR3 nucleotide sequence: TGCGCCAGCAGCGCAGACACCGGGGAGCTGTTTTTT.

The chain recombines TRBV10-2 with TRBJ2-1, with 9 bases aligning to TRBD2. Trimming at V came to 8 bases and at J to 3 bases, leaving 11 bases not matched to a gene. The germline V gene has CDR1 WSHSY and CDR2 SAAADI. The CDR3 is 16 residues long. This chain's CDR3 is CASSERGLASYNEQFF. The CDR3 DNA follows: TGCGCCAGCTCAGAAAGGGGACTAGCAAGCTACAATGAGCAGTTCTTC.

This clone was picked up a small number of times. The chain links TRBV6-6 to TRBJ1-6; D call uncertain. The CDR3 is 12 residues long. Trimming took 4 bases from V and 9 from J, leaving 7 bases between them. Germline CDR1 and CDR2: MNHNY and SVGAGI (reference sequence). The CDR3 region is CASSLSLSPLHF. The CDR3 nucleotides read TGTGCCAGCAGTTTGTCTCTTTCACCCCTCCACTTT.

CDR3 loop: CASSPHRGGEQYF. In nucleotides, the CDR3 is TGTGCCAGCAGCCCCCACAGAGGGGGCGAGCAGTACTTC. J is TRBJ2-7 and V is TRBV12-3 or TRBV12-4; possible D gene TRBD1, 6 bases. V was shortened by 6 bases and J by 6 bases, with 15 bases between the two germline ends. The CDR3 is 13 residues long.

V usage is TRBV7-2 and J usage is TRBJ1-2; D remains ambiguous. The length of the CDR3 is 13 residues. V gave up 5 bases and J gave up 4 bases, with 11 bases separating them. In germline, CDR1 is SGHTA, CDR2 FQGNSA. The chain's CDR3 is CASSIDTPYGYTF. DNA for the CDR3: TGTGCCAGCAGCATCGACACTCCCTATGGCTACACCTTC.

V is TRBV6-1 and J is TRBJ1-3; unclear D gene. The CDR3 sequence is 15 residues long. CDR1 and CDR2 from the germline V gene are MNHNS and SASEGT. V was shortened by 2 bases and J by 2 bases, with 10 bases between the two germline ends. DNA for the CDR3: TGTGCCAGCAGTGAACGCGGGCCCGCTGGAAACACCATATATTTT. It is translated as CASSERGPAGNTIYF.

The rearrangement uses TRBV12-3 or TRBV12-4 and TRBJ1-3; TRBD1 might be the D (5 bases). The CDR3 length is 13 residues. V was cut by 5 bases and J by 4 bases, with 9 bases left in between. CDR3 nucleotide sequence: TGTGCCAGCAGTCCGGGACTAGGAAACACCATATATTTT. Its translation: CASSPGLGNTIYF.

J is TRBJ2-7 and V is TRBV7-8; D is undetermined. The V end lost 5 bases, the J end lost 2 bases, and 16 bases lay between the germline ends. Germline CDR1 reads SGHVS; CDR2 reads FQNEAQ. This CDR3 region has 15 residues. The DNA for the CDR3 is TGTGCCAGCAGCCCCTATCGGGTAGCCACCTACGAGCAGTACTTC. Its translation is CASSPYRVATYEQYF.

V and J are TRBV7-9 and TRBJ2-3; 9 positions agree with TRBD1. Germline loops: CDR1 SEHNR, CDR2 FQNEAQ (reference sequence). J lost 0 bases, V lost 10 bases, and 5 bases had no gene match. The CDR3 sequence is 14 residues long. DNA for the CDR3: TGTGCCACGACCGGGACAGGGAGCACAGATACGCAGTATTTT. This encodes CATTGTGSTDTQYF. Together with reference TRBV7-9 and TRBJ2-3, the CDR3 gives the full variable domain: DTGVSQNPRHKITKRGQNVTFRCDPISEHNRLYWYRQTLGQGPEFLTYFQNEAQLEKSRLLSDRFSAERPKGSFSTLEIQRTEQGDSAMYLCATTGTGSTDTQYFGPGTRLTVL.

The chain uses TRBV6-5 and TRBJ1-1; 10 bases align to TRBD1. Germline V lookup: CDR1 MNHEY, CDR2 SVGAGI. The CDR3 sequence is 16 residues long. Trimming removed 2 bases from V and 4 bases from J; junction bases left unmatched: 7. The CDR3 DNA reads TGTGCCAGCAGTTACCGGGACAGGGGATTTGGCACTGAAGCTTTCTTT. Amino acids: CASSYRDRGFGTEAFF.

This chain uses TRBV7-8 with TRBJ1-6; 7 nucleotides match TRBD1. In germline, CDR1 is SGHVS, CDR2 FQNEAQ. The V and J ends lost 5 bases and 4 bases, in that order; junction bases with no gene match: 14. The CDR3 is made up of 18 amino acids. DNA of the CDR3: TGTGCCAGCAGCCCGCGACAGGGTGGGGTCTGGTATAATTCACCCCTCCACTTT. Its translation is CASSPRQGGVWYNSPLHF.

The V call is TRBV3-1 (or the pseudogene TRBV3-2), the J call TRBJ2-3; 8 bases match TRBD1. The V gene end was trimmed by 1 base and the J gene end by 7 bases; junction bases not matched to a gene: 7. The CDR3 totals 15 residues. The V gene's germline CDR1 is LGHDT and CDR2 YNNKEL (reference sequence). CDR3 nucleotides: TGTGCCAGCAGCCAAGTGGGACAGGTTTTCAATACGCAGTATTTT. Translated, it gives CASSQVGQVFNTQYF.